This T cell receptor (beta chain) comes out of a study of blood T cell repertoires in COVID-19. Background on the study: There were acute and convalescent COVID-19 samples, and they came from the United States, Italy and Spain. Nucleic acid was either cDNA or gDNA, and it came from T cells, B-cell-depleted T cells, or PBMCs.

Per the authors' pipeline: How many nucleated cells were present was estimated from reference gene primer amplification. Some clones are missing from TCRdb's copy, which holds only in-frame ones; the method was immunoSEQ multiplex PCR. V and J calls plus clone size are reproduced from that table; the DNA served to infer D and trimming. Of approximately 130,000 clones listed, more than 75% are singletons. The receptor was derived from a man in his fifties or sixties with active COVID-19. Sequenced input: peripheral blood.

The DNA for the CDR3 is TGTGCCAGCAGCTTAGGTACAGGGGGACAAGAGACCCAGTACTTC. Its translation: CASSLGTGGQETQYF. The V call is TRBV7-6, the J call TRBJ2-5; 8 nucleotides align to TRBD1. This CDR3 spans 15 amino acids. Per germline, CDR1 SGHVS and CDR2 FNYEAQ. V lost 1 base, J lost 2 bases, and 3 bases stayed unmatched. Using reference TRBV7-6 and TRBJ2-5 for the parts outside the CDR3, the full variable domain is GAGVSQSPRYKVTKRGQDVALRCDPISGHVSLYWYRQALGQGPEFLTYFNYEAQQDKSGLPNDRFSAERPEGSISTLTIQRTEQRDSAMYRCASSLGTGGQETQYFGPGTRLLVL.